Included here is one TCR beta chain sequence, with context. These data belong to a study of blood T cell repertoires in COVID-19. Whole-study context: From T cells, B-cell-depleted T cells, or PBMCs came the material, which was cDNA or gDNA.

The V and J ends lost 3 bases and 8 bases, in that order; junction bases with no gene match: 7. Germline CDR1 and CDR2: KGHDR and SFDVKD. The CDR3 covers 16 residues. TCRdb keeps only in-frame clones here, not all; method: immunoSEQ multiplex PCR. The sample holds about 290,000 clones, about nine tenths seen once. The sequenced sample consisted of peripheral blood. This TCR derives from a middle-aged woman who had recovered from COVID-19. This chain connects TRBV24-1 to TRBJ2-1; TRBD2 matches at 12 bases. The CDR3 here is CATSDQTSGSGYEQFF. CDR3 sequence (DNA): TGTGCCACCAGTGATCAGACTAGCGGGAGTGGGTATGAGCAGTTCTTC.